The rows below give T cell receptor beta chains drawn from one sample of a study of blood T cell repertoires in COVID-19. Libraries were prepared by immunoSEQ multiplex PCR; TCRdb keeps only in-frame clonotypes and omits some of them. This sample carries 170,000 or so clones, 85% to 90% of them seen once, and the ten largest clones take over 0.7%. The sample consisted of peripheral blood. The receptors were gathered from a woman under 30 who had recovered from COVID-19. Both conserved end residues are part of each CDR3. D genes are given only for firm matches. Only some rows state a clone size, as once, few, many or a class for expanded clones.

D gene	V gene	clone size	J gene	CDR3 protein	CDR3 DNA
NA	TRBV3-1/TRBV3-2	once	TRBJ1-4	CASSQVGPTNEKLFF	TGTGCCAGCAGCCAAGTTGGGCCGACTAATGAAAAACTGTTTTTT
TRBD1	TRBV29-1	NA	TRBJ1-2	CSVEAETGIDGYTF	TGCAGCGTTGAAGCTGAGACAGGGATTGATGGCTACACCTTC
NA	TRBV6-1	NA	TRBJ2-1	CASSADLAISSYNEQFF	TGTGCCAGCAGTGCTGACCTAGCAATCAGCTCCTACAATGAGCAGTTCTTC
NA	TRBV19	once	TRBJ2-5	CASSIGPYQETQYF	TGTGCCAGTAGTATAGGGCCGTACCAAGAGACCCAGTACTTC
TRBD2	TRBV27	NA	TRBJ2-1	CASSFVAGGPHNEQFF	TGTGCCAGCAGTTTCGTAGCGGGGGGGCCCCACAATGAGCAGTTCTTC
NA	TRBV6-1	NA	TRBJ1-5	CASSEEGSNQPQHF	TGTGCCAGCAGTGAAGAGGGGAGCAATCAGCCCCAGCATTTT
NA	TRBV7-6	NA	TRBJ2-1	CASRYGRMSEQFF	TGTGCCAGCCGCTATGGGCGTATGAGTGAGCAGTTCTTC
NA	TRBV19	few	TRBJ1-6	CASSTTSNSPLHF	TGTGCCAGTAGTACGACTTCCAATTCACCCCTCCACTTT
NA	TRBV6-5	NA	TRBJ2-5	CASTRGTKETQYF	TGTGCCAGCACTCGGGGGACCAAAGAGACCCAGTACTTC
TRBD2	TRBV9	NA	TRBJ2-3	CASSPRPQIPWTSGITDTQYF	TGTGCCAGCAGCCCCCGGCCACAAATCCCCTGGACTAGCGGGATCACAGATACGCAGTATTTT
TRBD1	TRBV2	NA	TRBJ1-5	CASKRQGTGQPQHF	TGTGCCAGCAAGAGACAGGGGACCGGTCAGCCCCAGCATTTT
TRBD2	TRBV5-4	NA	TRBJ2-2	CASSLAGGTGELFF	TGTGCCAGCAGCTTGGCGGGGGGCACCGGGGAGCTGTTTTTT
TRBD2	TRBV14	NA	TRBJ2-3	CASSLLAGGPDTQYF	TGTGCCAGCAGCCTACTAGCGGGGGGGCCAGATACGCAGTATTTT
TRBD1	TRBV7-2	NA	TRBJ1-2	CASSVGQGTYGYTF	TGTGCCAGCAGCGTAGGACAGGGAACCTATGGCTACACCTTC
NA	TRBV23-1	NA	TRBJ2-3	CASSQPRAREYF	TGCGCCAGCAGTCAACCCCGAGCCAGGGAGTATTTT
NA	TRBV3-1/TRBV3-2	NA	TRBJ2-3	CASSPSTSGVRTDTQYF	TGTGCCAGCAGCCCCTCGACTAGTGGGGTGAGGACAGATACGCAGTATTTT
TRBD2	TRBV6-5	NA	TRBJ2-7	CASSFRGGIHEQYF	TGTGCCAGCAGTTTCCGCGGGGGGATACACGAGCAGTACTTC
NA	TRBV4-2	NA	TRBJ1-4	CASSQAGIGEKLFF	TGTGCCAGCAGCCAAGCAGGGATAGGTGAAAAACTGTTTTTT
TRBD1	TRBV4-1	NA	TRBJ1-2	CASSQAIDRGYGYTF	TGCGCCAGCAGCCAGGCCATCGACAGGGGATATGGCTACACCTTC
TRBD1	TRBV18	NA	TRBJ1-1	CASSPQGARTEAFF	TGTGCCAGCTCACCACAGGGGGCGCGTACTGAAGCTTTCTTT
TRBD2	TRBV7-3	NA	TRBJ2-1	CASSLNRGTNHHNEQFF	TGTGCCAGCAGCTTAAATCGGGGGACTAATCACCACAATGAGCAGTTCTTC
TRBD2	TRBV4-1	few	TRBJ2-2	CASSQDSPSGTYTGELFF	TGCGCCAGCAGCCAAGATTCGCCTAGCGGGACCTACACCGGGGAGCTGTTTTTT
NA	TRBV9	NA	TRBJ2-2	CASSVGSTGELFF	TGTGCCAGCAGCGTAGGCAGTACCGGGGAGCTGTTTTTT
TRBD1	TRBV6-2/TRBV6-3	once	TRBJ2-2	CASSEGQELTGELFF	TGTGCCAGCAGTGAGGGACAGGAACTGACCGGGGAGCTGTTTTTT
TRBD1	TRBV7-9	NA	TRBJ2-3	CASSRDRAADTQYF	TGTGCCAGCAGTCGGGACAGAGCTGCAGATACGCAGTATTTT
NA	TRBV3-1/TRBV3-2	NA	TRBJ1-2	CASSQVAGVGYGYTF	TGTGCCAGCAGCCAAGTGGCAGGGGTGGGCTATGGCTACACCTTC
NA	TRBV7-3	NA	TRBJ2-3	CASSLRGSTDTQYF	TGTGCCAGCAGCTTAAGAGGGAGCACAGATACGCAGTATTTT
NA	TRBV6-6	NA	TRBJ1-1	CASSYGGGAGTEAFF	TGTGCCAGCAGTTACGGCGGGGGCGCAGGCACTGAAGCTTTCTTT
TRBD1	TRBV15	NA	TRBJ2-7	CATSSRGQGKYEQYF	TGTGCCACCAGCAGTCGGGGACAGGGAAAATACGAGCAGTACTTC
TRBD2	TRBV5-4	NA	TRBJ2-2	CASSLTSGGITGELFF	TGTGCCAGCAGCTTAACTAGCGGGGGGATCACCGGGGAGCTGTTTTTT
NA	TRBV11-2	NA	TRBJ2-5	CASSLAFVETQYF	TGTGCCAGCAGTTTAGCCTTTGTGGAGACCCAGTACTTC
TRBD2	TRBV19	once	TRBJ2-1	CASRSGGREYNEQFF	TGTGCCAGTAGATCGGGGGGGCGGGAATACAATGAGCAGTTCTTC
NA	TRBV7-2	NA	TRBJ1-1	CSSSKWGTVNTEAFF	TGTTCAAGCAGCAAATGGGGCACCGTGAACACTGAAGCTTTCTTT
NA	TRBV5-6	NA	TRBJ2-2	CASSFRGSTGELFF	TGTGCCAGCAGCTTTAGGGGGAGCACCGGGGAGCTGTTTTTT
NA	TRBV5-4	NA	TRBJ1-2	CASSLKLQGNYGYTF	TGTGCCAGCAGCCTCAAGCTTCAGGGGAACTATGGCTACACCTTC
TRBD1	TRBV2	NA	TRBJ2-2	CASSEPTGGRTGELFF	TGTGCCAGCAGTGAACCGACAGGGGGCCGAACCGGGGAGCTGTTTTTT
NA	TRBV2	NA	TRBJ1-5	CASSDFQNQPQHF	TGTGCCAGCAGTGATTTTCAGAATCAGCCCCAGCATTTT
NA	TRBV19	NA	TRBJ2-1	CASSGLSSYNEQFF	TGTGCCAGTAGTGGGCTTAGCTCCTACAATGAGCAGTTCTTC
NA	TRBV29-1	NA	TRBJ1-3	CSGAMSFSGNTIYF	TGCAGCGGTGCTATGTCTTTCTCTGGAAACACCATATATTTT
NA	TRBV6-6	NA	TRBJ1-2	CASSYSDSRYGYTF	TGTGCCAGCAGTTACTCGGACAGCCGTTATGGCTACACCTTC
TRBD2	TRBV7-3	many	TRBJ2-2	CASSLISGSGGAGELFF	TGTGCCAGCAGCTTAATCTCTGGTAGCGGGGGAGCCGGGGAGCTGTTTTTT
NA	TRBV2	NA	TRBJ2-3	CASAGLTHEGTQYF	TGTGCCAGCGCGGGACTGACCCACGAGGGTACGCAGTATTTT
TRBD1	TRBV7-8	NA	TRBJ2-7	CASSSLPGQGSDEQYF	TGTGCCAGCAGCTCTCTTCCGGGACAGGGGAGCGACGAGCAGTACTTC
TRBD1	TRBV5-4	NA	TRBJ2-7	CASSTDRGTYEQYF	TGTGCCAGCAGCACCGACAGGGGAACCTACGAGCAGTACTTC